This TCR beta chain derives from a study of cytomegalovirus exposure and HLA in healthy donors. The study ran its PCR with 60 Vbeta and 13 Jbeta primers. As originally analysed: An analysis performed later counted 74 million or so unique TCR beta chains (roughly 11 million of them shared). Measured with immunoSEQ multiplex PCR; TCRdb has only the in-frame clones, and not every one. V, J and clone size derive from that table, while D and trimming were established from the DNA sequence. The sample carries 85,000 to 130,000 clones, around four fifths recorded once. To note about this clone: Its cognate antigen is unknown.

The CDR3 loop spans 18 amino acids. The J segment lost 3 bases and the V segment lost 6 bases, leaving 14 bases of the junction unmatched. The V gene's germline CDR1 is MDHEN and CDR2 SYDVKM. Whole-study results and caveats: A later analysis reportedly found that, within productive TCRs, an Asian-associated ancestry cluster had fewer N-insertions than the mean observed across the roughly 730 donors. Most TCR sequences were seen very rarely across donors, but some public TCRs occurred in many.

The TCR was taken from a middle-aged woman in good health and CMV-seronegative. V gene TRBV28 combines with J gene TRBJ1-6; 7 bases line up with TRBD1. Sequencing was carried out using PBMCs. The CDR3 sequence: CASRAYPTGDSYNSPLHF. CDR3 DNA sequence: TGTGCCAGCAGAGCCTACCCTACAGGGGACAGCTATAATTCACCCCTCCACTTT. Full variable domain (missing parts from reference TRBV28 and TRBJ1-6): DVKVTQSSRYLVKRTGEKVFLECVQDMDHENMFWYRQDPGLGLRLIYFSYDVKMKEKGDIPEGYSVSREKKERFSLILESASTNQTSMYLCASRAYPTGDSYNSPLHFGNGTRLTVT.